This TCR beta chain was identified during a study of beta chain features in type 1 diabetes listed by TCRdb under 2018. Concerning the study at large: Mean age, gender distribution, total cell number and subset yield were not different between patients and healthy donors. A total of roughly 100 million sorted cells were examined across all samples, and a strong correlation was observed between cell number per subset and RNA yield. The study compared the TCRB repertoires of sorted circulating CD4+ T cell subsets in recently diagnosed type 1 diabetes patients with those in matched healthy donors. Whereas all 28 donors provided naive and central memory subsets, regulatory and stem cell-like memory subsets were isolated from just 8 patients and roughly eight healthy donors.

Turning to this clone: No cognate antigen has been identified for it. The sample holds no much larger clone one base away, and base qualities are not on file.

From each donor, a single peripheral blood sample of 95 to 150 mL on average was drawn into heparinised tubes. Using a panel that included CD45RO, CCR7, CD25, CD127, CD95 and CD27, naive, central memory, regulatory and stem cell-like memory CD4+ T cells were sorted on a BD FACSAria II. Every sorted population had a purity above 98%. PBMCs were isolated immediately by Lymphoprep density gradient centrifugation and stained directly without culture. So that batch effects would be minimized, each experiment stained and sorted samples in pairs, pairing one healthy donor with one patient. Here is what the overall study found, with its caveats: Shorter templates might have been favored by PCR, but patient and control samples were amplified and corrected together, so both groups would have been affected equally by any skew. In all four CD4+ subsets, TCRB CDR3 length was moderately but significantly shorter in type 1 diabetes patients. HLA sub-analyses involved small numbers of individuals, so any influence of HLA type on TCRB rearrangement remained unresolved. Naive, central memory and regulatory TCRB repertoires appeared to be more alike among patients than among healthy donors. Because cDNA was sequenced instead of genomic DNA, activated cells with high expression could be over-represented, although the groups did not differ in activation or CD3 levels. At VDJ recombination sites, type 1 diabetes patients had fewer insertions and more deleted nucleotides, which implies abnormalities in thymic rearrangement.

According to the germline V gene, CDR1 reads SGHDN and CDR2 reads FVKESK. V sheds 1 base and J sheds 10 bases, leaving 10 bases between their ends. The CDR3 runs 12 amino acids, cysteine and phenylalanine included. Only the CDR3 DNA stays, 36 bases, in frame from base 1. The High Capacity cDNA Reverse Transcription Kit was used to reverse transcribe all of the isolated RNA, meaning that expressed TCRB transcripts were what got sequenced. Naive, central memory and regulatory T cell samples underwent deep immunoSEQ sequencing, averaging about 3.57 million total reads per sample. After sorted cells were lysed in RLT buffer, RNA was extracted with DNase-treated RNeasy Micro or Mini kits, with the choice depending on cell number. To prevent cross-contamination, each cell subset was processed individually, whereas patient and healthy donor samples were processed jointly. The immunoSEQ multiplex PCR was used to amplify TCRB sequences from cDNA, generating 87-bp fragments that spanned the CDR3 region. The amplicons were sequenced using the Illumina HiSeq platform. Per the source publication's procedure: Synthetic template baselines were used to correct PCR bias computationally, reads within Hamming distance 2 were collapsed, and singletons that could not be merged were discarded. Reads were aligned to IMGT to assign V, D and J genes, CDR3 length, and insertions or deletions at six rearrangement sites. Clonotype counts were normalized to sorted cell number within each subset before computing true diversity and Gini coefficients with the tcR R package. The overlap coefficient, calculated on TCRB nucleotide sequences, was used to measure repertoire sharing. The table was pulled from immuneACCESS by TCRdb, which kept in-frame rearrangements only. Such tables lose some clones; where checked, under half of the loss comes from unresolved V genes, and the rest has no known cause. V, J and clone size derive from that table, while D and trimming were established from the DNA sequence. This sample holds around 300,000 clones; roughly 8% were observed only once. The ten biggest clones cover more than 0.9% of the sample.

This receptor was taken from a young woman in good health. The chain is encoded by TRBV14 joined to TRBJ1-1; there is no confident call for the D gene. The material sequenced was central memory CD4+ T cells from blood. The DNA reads TGTGCCAGCAGCCAAGGATGGTTGCGAGCTTTCTTT. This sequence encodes CASSQGWLRAFF. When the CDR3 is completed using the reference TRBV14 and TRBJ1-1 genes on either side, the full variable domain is EAGVTQFPSHSVIEKGQTVTLRCDPISGHDNLYWYRRVMGKEIKFLLHFVKESKQDESGMPNNRFLAERTGGTYSTLKVQPAELEDSGVYFCASSQGWLRAFFGQGTRLTVV.